A single T cell receptor (beta chain) is shown here with its context. What it binds is not known. This specimen comes from a study of shared clonotypes between healthy human individuals. Study findings and constraints: Estimated richness was generally greater in naive than memory subsets.

This table comes from immunoSEQ multiplex PCR, and its TCRdb copy is limited to in-frame clones, with some not included. The sample has millions of clones, 80% to 95% seen once. The V end was cut by 5 bases, the J end by 2 bases, with 11 bases between. CDR1 is SGHAT, CDR2 FQNNGV, per germline. CDR3 length: 14 amino acids. The TCR was taken from a young man in good health. Some clones in this sample may be carry-over from other donors' samples. The genes are TRBV11-2 and TRBJ2-3, with no clear D. What was sequenced was naive CD4+ T cells from PBMCs. Subset specified: CD45RA+ positively selected. CDR3 protein: CASSPLRITDTQYF. The CDR3 coding sequence is TGTGCCAGCAGCCCCTTAAGGATCACAGATACGCAGTATTTT.